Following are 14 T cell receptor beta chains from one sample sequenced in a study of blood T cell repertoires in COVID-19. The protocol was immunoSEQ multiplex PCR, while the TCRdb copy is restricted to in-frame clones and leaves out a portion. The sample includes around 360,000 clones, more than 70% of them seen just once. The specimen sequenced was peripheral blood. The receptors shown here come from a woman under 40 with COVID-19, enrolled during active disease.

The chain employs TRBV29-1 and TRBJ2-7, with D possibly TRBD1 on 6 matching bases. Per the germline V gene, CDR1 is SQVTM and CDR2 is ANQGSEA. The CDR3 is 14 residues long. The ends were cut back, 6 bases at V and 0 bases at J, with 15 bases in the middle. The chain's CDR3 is CSVPNRDTSYEQYF. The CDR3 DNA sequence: TGCAGCGTACCTAACCGGGACACCTCCTACGAGCAGTACTTC.

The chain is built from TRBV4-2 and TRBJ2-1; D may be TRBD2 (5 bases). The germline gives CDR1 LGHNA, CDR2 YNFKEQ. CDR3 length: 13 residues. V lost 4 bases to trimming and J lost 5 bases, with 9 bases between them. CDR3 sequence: CASSPGIHNEQFF. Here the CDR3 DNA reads TGTGCCAGCAGCCCCGGGATCCACAATGAGCAGTTCTTC.

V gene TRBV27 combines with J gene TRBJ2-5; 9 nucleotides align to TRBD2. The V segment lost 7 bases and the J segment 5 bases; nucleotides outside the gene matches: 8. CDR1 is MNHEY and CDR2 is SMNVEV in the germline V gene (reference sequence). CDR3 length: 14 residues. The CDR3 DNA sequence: TGTGCCAGCAAGGAGCGGGGGGCCTGGGAGACCCAGTACTTC. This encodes CASKERGAWETQYF.

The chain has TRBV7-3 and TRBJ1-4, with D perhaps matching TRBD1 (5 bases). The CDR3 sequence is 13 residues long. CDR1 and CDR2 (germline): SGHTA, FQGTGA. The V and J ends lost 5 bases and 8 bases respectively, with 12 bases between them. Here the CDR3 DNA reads TGTGCCAGCAGCGTTGGGGCTTCAGAAAAACTGTTTTTT. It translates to CASSVGASEKLFF.

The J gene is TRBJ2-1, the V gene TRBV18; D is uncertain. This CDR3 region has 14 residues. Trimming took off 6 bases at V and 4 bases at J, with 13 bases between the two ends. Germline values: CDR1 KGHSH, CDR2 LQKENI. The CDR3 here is CASSLDGFYNEQFF. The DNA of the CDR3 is TGTGCCAGCTCTCTTGACGGGTTTTACAATGAGCAGTTCTTC.

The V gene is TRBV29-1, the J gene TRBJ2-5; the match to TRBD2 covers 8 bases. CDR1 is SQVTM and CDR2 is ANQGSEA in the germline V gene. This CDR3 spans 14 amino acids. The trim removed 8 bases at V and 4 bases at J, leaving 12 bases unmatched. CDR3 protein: CSLNKRESRETQYF. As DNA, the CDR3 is TGCAGCCTAAATAAGCGGGAGTCACGAGAGACCCAGTACTTC.

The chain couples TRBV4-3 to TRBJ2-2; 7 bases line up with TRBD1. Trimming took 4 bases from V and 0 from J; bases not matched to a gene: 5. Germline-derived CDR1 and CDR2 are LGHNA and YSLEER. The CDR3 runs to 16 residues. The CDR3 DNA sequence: TGCGCCAGCAGCCGGTTTGGGACAGCGAACACCGGGGAGCTGTTTTTT. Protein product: CASSRFGTANTGELFF.

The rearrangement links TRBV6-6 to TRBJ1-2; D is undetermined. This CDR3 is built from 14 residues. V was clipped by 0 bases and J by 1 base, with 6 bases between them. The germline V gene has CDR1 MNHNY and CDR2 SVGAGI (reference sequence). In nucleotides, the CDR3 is TGTGCCAGCAGTTACTCGGAGGATAACTATGGCTACACCTTC. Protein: CASSYSEDNYGYTF.

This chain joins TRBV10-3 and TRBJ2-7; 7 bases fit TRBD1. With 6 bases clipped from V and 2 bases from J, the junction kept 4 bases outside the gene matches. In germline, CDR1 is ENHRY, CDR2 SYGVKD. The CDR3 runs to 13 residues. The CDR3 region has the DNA TGTGCCATCAGGGACAGGAGTACCTACGAGCAGTACTTC. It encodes CAIRDRSTYEQYF.

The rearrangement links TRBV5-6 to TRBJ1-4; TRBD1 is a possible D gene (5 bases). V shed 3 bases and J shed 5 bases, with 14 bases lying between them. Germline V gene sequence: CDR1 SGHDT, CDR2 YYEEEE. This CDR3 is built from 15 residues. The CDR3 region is CASSSLGPRNEKLFF. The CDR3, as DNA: TGTGCCAGCAGCTCCCTGGGGCCCCGGAATGAAAAACTGTTTTTT. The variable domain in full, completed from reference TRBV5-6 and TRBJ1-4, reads DAGVTQSPTHLIKTRGQQVTLRCSPKSGHDTVSWYQQALGQGPQFIFQYYEEEERQRGNFPDRFSGHQFPNYSSELNVNALLLGDSALYLCASSSLGPRNEKLFFGSGTQLSVL.

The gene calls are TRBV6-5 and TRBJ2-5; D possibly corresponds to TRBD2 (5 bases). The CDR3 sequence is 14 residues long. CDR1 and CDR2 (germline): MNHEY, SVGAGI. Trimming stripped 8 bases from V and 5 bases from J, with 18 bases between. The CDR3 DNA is TGTGCCAGCCGCGGTCCGGGAAACGCGGAGACCCAGTACTTC. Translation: CASRGPGNAETQYF.

DNA for the CDR3: TGTGCCAGCAGTTCACGGACAGGAATCTACGAGCAGTACTTC. Protein sequence: CASSSRTGIYEQYF. This chain connects TRBV6-5 to TRBJ2-7; TRBD1 aligns across 7 bases. The CDR3 covers 14 residues. The germline CDR1 and CDR2 sequences are MNHEY and SVGAGI. The V gene end was trimmed by 4 bases and the J gene end by 3 bases; junction bases not matched to a gene: 6.

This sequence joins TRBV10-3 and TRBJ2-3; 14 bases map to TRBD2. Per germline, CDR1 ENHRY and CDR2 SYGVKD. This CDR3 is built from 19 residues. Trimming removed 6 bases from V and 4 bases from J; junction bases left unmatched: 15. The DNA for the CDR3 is TGTGCCATCAGCTCCGGGACTAGCGGGAGTTTACTAGTGGCAGATACGCAGTATTTT. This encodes CAISSGTSGSLLVADTQYF.

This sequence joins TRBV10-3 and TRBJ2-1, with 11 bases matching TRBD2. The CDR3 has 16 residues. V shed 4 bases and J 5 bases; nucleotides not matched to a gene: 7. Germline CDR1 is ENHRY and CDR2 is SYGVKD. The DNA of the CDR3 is TGTGCCATCAGTGGGAATCTAGCGGGGGGAGACAATGAGCAGTTCTTC. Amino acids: CAISGNLAGGDNEQFF.